A single sample is the source of the 3 T cell receptor beta chains below, sequenced in a study of radiation and T cells in renal cell carcinoma. Libraries were prepared by immunoSEQ multiplex PCR; TCRdb keeps only in-frame clonotypes and omits some of them. The sample lists about 100,000 clones; more than 65% were seen once. Time point meaning: blood 4 weeks post-SBRT, at nephrectomy. Stated treatment: 15 Gy SBRT to primary tumor, nephrectomy 4 weeks later. Specimen: blood, collected from a patient whose treatment included radiotherapy and nephrectomy. The receptors shown here come from a man aged 60-69 years with renal cell carcinoma.

The chain recombines TRBV15 with TRBJ2-7; no definite D call. CDR3 length: 15 residues. V was pared by 1 base and J by 0 bases, with 10 bases between. The germline V gene has CDR1 LNHNV and CDR2 YYDKDF (reference sequence). DNA for the CDR3: TGTGCCACCAGCAGAGCCCGGACCGTCTCCTACGAGCAGTACTTC. Protein sequence: CATSRARTVSYEQYF.

V usage is TRBV7-8 and J usage is TRBJ1-5; D unclear. The CDR3 extends over 12 amino acids. Germline CDR1 and CDR2: SGHVS and FQNEAQ. V was clipped by 1 base and J by 4 bases, with 2 bases between them. The CDR3 is CASSLVNQPQHF. CDR3 DNA sequence: TGTGCCAGCAGCTTAGTTAATCAGCCCCAGCATTTT. The whole variable domain, remainder taken from reference TRBV7-8 and TRBJ1-5, is GAGVSQSPRYKVAKRGQDVALRCDPISGHVSLFWYQQALGQGPEFLTYFQNEAQLDKSGLPSDRFFAERPEGSVSTLKIQRTQQEDSAVYLCASSLVNQPQHFGDGTRLSIL.

The gene calls are TRBV9 and TRBJ2-2; 8 nucleotides align to TRBD1. CDR3 size: 15 residues. Trimming cost V 3 bases and J 4 bases; bases outside gene matches: 5. Germline CDR1 and CDR2: SGDLS and YYNGEE. This CDR3 is CASSARQGSTGELFF. CDR3 sequence (DNA): TGTGCCAGCAGCGCACGACAGGGGAGCACCGGGGAGCTGTTTTTT.